Below, 23 T cell receptor beta chains from the same sample are listed, as sequenced in a study of identical twins. TCRdb re-called the 5' RACE reads through MiXCR, storing one row per CDR3 protein. Of about 280,000 distinct CDR3 sequences in the sample, approximately 8% were seen once. These data also formed part of another study, on yellow fever vaccine responses in identical twins.

Sequenced input: memory (CD45RO+) T cells sorted from blood. The receptors were gathered from a woman in her late teens or twenties in good health.

This chain joins TRBV11-2 and TRBJ2-1; D remains ambiguous. This CDR3 is 14 amino acids long. Trimming pared 4 bases from V and 10 bases from J, leaving 17 bases between. Germline CDR1 SGHAT, CDR2 FQNNGV. The CDR3: CASSSLHLALEQFF. The CDR3 region has the DNA TGTGCCAGCAGCTCCCTTCACTTAGCTTTAGAGCAGTTCTTC. Together with reference TRBV11-2 and TRBJ2-1, the CDR3 gives the full variable domain: EAGVAQSPRYKIIEKRQSVAFWCNPISGHATLYWYQQILGQGPKLLIQFQNNGVVDDSQLPKDRFSAERLKGVDSTLKIQPAKLEDSAVYLCASSSLHLALEQFFGPGTRLTVL.

This clonotype turned up a few times. The chain is built from TRBV18 and TRBJ2-6; D is perhaps TRBD1 (6 bases). The CDR3 is made up of 16 amino acids. Germline V CDR1 and CDR2: KGHSH, LQKENI. V shed 1 base and J shed 2 bases, with 9 bases lying between them. This chain's CDR3 is CASSPQNRAGANVLTF. As DNA, the CDR3 is TGTGCCAGCTCACCACAAAACAGGGCTGGGGCCAACGTCCTGACTTTC.

The sample holds many counts of this clonotype. The chain couples TRBV6-1 to TRBJ1-2, with 8 bases matching TRBD1. The germline V gene encodes CDR1 MNHNS and CDR2 SASEGT. The junction had 7 bases not matched to a gene; V was cut back by 0 bases and J by 4 bases. The CDR3 spans 16 residues. The CDR3 reads CASSEAGQGIRYGYTF. In DNA, the CDR3 is TGTGCCAGCAGTGAAGCAGGACAGGGCATCCGCTATGGCTACACCTTC.

This clonotype was recorded at least ten times. The chain carries TRBV20-1 and TRBJ2-3; 9 bases line up with TRBD2. CDR3 length: 17 residues. Germline CDR1 is DFQATT and CDR2 is SNEGSKA (reference sequence). After removal of 1 base from V and 2 bases from J, the junction contained 10 bases not matched to a gene. The CDR3 nucleotides are TGCAGTGCTAGAGGAGATGGCCTAGCGGGACCCACAGATACGCAGTATTTT. Translating it yields CSARGDGLAGPTDTQYF.

As for this clonotype: This may come from a read error, since a much larger clone is one base off. The CDR3 here is CASSVLGTNTQYF. The CDR3 coding sequence is TGTGCCAGCAGCGTACTGGGCACGAATACGCAGTATTTT. The V call is TRBV9, the J call TRBJ2-3; no reliable D call. CDR1 and CDR2 from the germline V gene are SGDLS and YYNGEE. Trimming took 1 base from V and 7 from J, leaving 10 bases between them. The CDR3 length is 13 residues.

This clonotype was recorded a few times. V gene TRBV3-1 combines with J gene TRBJ1-6, with TRBD1 matching 7 bases. J lost 8 bases, V lost 4 bases, and 5 bases had no gene match. There are 14 residues in the CDR3. The V gene's germline CDR1 is LGHDT and CDR2 YNNKEL (reference sequence). The CDR3: CASSRQGGDSPLHF. Written as DNA, the CDR3 is TGTGCCAGCAGCCGACAGGGTGGGGATTCACCCCTCCACTTT.

This clonotype was counted between two and nine times. The V call is TRBV20-1, the J call TRBJ2-2; D perhaps matches TRBD2 (5 bases). There are 13 residues in the CDR3. The V end was cut by 6 bases, the J end by 4 bases, with 12 bases between. Germline assignment: CDR1 DFQATT and CDR2 SNEGSKA (reference sequence). CDR3: CSALQRSTGELFF. For the CDR3, the DNA is TGCAGTGCACTCCAGCGGAGCACCGGGGAGCTGTTTTTT.

V gene TRBV5-6 combines with J gene TRBJ2-3; no clear D gene. The germline V and J ends were trimmed by 8 bases and 0 bases, with 10 bases remaining between them. The length of the CDR3 is 13 residues. Germline-derived CDR1 and CDR2 are SGHDT and YYEEEE. Here the CDR3 DNA reads TGTGCCAGGGGCCCCGGAAGCACAGATACGCAGTATTTT. Translated, it gives CARGPGSTDTQYF.

The table lists this clonotype with many counts. This chain uses TRBV6-1 with TRBJ2-1; maybe TRBD1 (6 bases). V was shortened by 0 bases and J by 7 bases, with 10 bases between the two germline ends. From germline, CDR1 is MNHNS and CDR2 SASEGT. This CDR3 is built from 14 residues. In DNA, the CDR3 is TGTGCCAGCAGTGAAGCCACAGGGATGAATGAGCAGTTCTTC. Residues: CASSEATGMNEQFF.

This clonotype came up a few times. V usage is TRBV19 and J usage is TRBJ2-5; 7 positions agree with TRBD1. CDR3 length: 13 residues. V lost 7 bases, J lost 5 bases, and 7 bases stayed unmatched. Germline assignment: CDR1 LNHDA and CDR2 SQIVND (reference sequence). The CDR3 sequence is CASTDRVRETQYF. In DNA, the CDR3 is TGTGCCAGTACCGACAGGGTTAGGGAGACCCAGTACTTC.

This clonotype was detected a few times. V is TRBV27 and J is TRBJ1-2; 12 bases fit TRBD1. Germline loops: CDR1 MNHEY, CDR2 SMNVEV (reference sequence). Trimming took 5 bases from V and 4 from J; bases not matched to a gene: 5. CDR3 length: 15 amino acids. The CDR3 sequence: CASSGGTGGIYGYTF. DNA of the CDR3: TGTGCCAGCAGTGGAGGGACAGGGGGCATCTATGGCTACACCTTC.

Worth noting for this clonotype: A much larger clone sits a single nucleotide away, making a read error possible. The chain has TRBV6-1 and TRBJ1-5, with 9 bases aligning to TRBD1. From germline, CDR1 is MNHNS and CDR2 SASEGT. This CDR3 has 14 residues. The DNA for the CDR3 is TGTGTCAGCAGCAGGACAGGGGGCAATCAGCCCCAGCATTTT. This codes for CVSSRTGGNQPQHF.

There are many counts of this clonotype. This chain joins TRBV9 and TRBJ1-2; no firm D call. The germline V gene has CDR1 SGDLS and CDR2 YYNGEE. The ends were cut back, 6 bases at V and 4 bases at J, with 13 bases in the middle. The CDR3 covers 13 residues. The DNA for the CDR3 is TGTGCCAGCACTCCAGGACCGGTCTATGGCTACACCTTC. This codes for CASTPGPVYGYTF.

This clonotype was counted at least ten times. V usage is TRBV12-3 or TRBV12-4 and J usage is TRBJ1-5; D unclear. CDR3 length equals 14 residues. Trimming shortened V by 3 bases and J by 3 bases, and 9 bases separated the two germline ends. The CDR3 loop is CASSFADYNQPQHF. In DNA, the CDR3 is TGTGCCAGCAGTTTTGCGGATTACAATCAGCCCCAGCATTTT.

The count of this clonotype is one. J is TRBJ2-7 and V is TRBV27; maybe TRBD2 (7 bases). The CDR3 runs to 20 residues. CDR1 is MNHEY, CDR2 SMNVEV, per germline (reference sequence). V lost 5 bases to trimming and J lost 0 bases, with 29 bases between them. The CDR3 reads CASSTLRARGFGGSSYEQYF. For the CDR3, the DNA is TGTGCCAGCAGTACCCTAAGGGCGAGGGGGTTTGGCGGGAGCTCCTACGAGCAGTACTTC.

This clonotype was counted many times. This chain connects TRBV6-2 or TRBV6-3 to TRBJ2-5; 11 bases match TRBD2. The CDR3 spans 13 residues. Trimming removed 10 bases from V and 6 bases from J; junction bases left unmatched: 7. Germline V lookup: CDR1 MNHEY, CDR2 SVGEGT. The chain's CDR3 is CAMTTSGEKTQYF. In DNA form, the CDR3 reads TGTGCCATGACGACTAGCGGGGAAAAGACCCAGTACTTC.

This clonotype was seen a few times. The V and J genes are TRBV20-1 and TRBJ2-1; 16 positions match TRBD2. The length of the CDR3 is 16 residues. The V and J ends lost 5 bases and 6 bases, in that order; junction bases with no gene match: 7. CDR1 and CDR2 from the germline V gene are DFQATT and SNEGSKA (reference sequence). For the CDR3, the DNA is TGCAGTGCTCCGGGACTAGCGGGAGGGCCGGCCAATGAGCAGTTCTTC. This gives the protein CSAPGLAGGPANEQFF.

The table lists this clonotype with a few counts. The chain couples TRBV5-1 to TRBJ2-7; 8 bases line up with TRBD2. Germline V gene data show CDR1 as SGHRS and CDR2 as YFSETQ. The ends lost 2 bases at V and 2 bases at J; junction bases unmatched: 9. The CDR3 loop spans 16 amino acids. The CDR3 sequence is CASSFLGGGSAYEQYV. CDR3 nucleotide sequence: TGCGCCAGCAGCTTTTTAGGCGGGGGGTCAGCCTACGAGCAGTACGTC.

The chain is built from TRBV3-1 and TRBJ1-2, with D possibly being TRBD1 (5 bases). The CDR3 totals 15 residues. Trimming stripped 0 bases from V and 2 bases from J, with 10 bases between. Germline values: CDR1 LGHDT, CDR2 YNNKEL (reference sequence). The CDR3 coding sequence is TGTGCCAGCAGCCAAGACGGGGGATCGAACTATGGCTACACCTTC. Its protein is CASSQDGGSNYGYTF. The full variable domain, its missing parts supplied by reference TRBV3-1 and TRBJ1-2, is DTAVSQTPKYLVTQMGNDKSIKCEQNLGHDTMYWYKQDSKKFLKIMFSYNNKELIINETVPNRFSPKSPDKAHLNLHINSLELGDSAVYFCASSQDGGSNYGYTFGSGTRLTVV.

The rearrangement links TRBV5-4 to TRBJ2-7; D is perhaps TRBD2 (6 bases). This CDR3 is 14 amino acids long. The germline V gene encodes CDR1 SGHNT and CDR2 YYREEE (reference sequence). The V and J ends lost 7 bases and 3 bases respectively, with 17 bases between them. CDR3 bases: TGTGCCAGCTCAATGGGGGGATTCTTCTACGAGCAGTACTTC. Protein product: CASSMGGFFYEQYF.

This clonotype was seen a few times. The rearrangement uses TRBV6-1 and TRBJ2-7, with TRBD2 matching 11 bases. V shed 5 bases, J shed 2 bases, and the junction held 17 bases outside the gene matches. The CDR3 runs 19 residues. Germline V gene data show CDR1 as MNHNS and CDR2 as SASEGT. CDR3 in amino acids: CASSTTSGSYSQAPYEQYF. In DNA, the CDR3 is TGTGCCAGCAGTACCACTAGCGGGAGTTACTCCCAAGCGCCCTACGAGCAGTACTTC.

Ten or more counts support this clonotype. V and J are TRBV6-2 or TRBV6-3 and TRBJ2-2; TRBD2 is a possible D gene (5 bases). The V end lost 8 bases, the J end lost 6 bases, and 22 bases lay between the germline ends. The CDR3 has 16 residues. CDR1 is MNHEY, CDR2 SVGEGT, per germline. As DNA, the CDR3 is TGTGCCAGCTCCCCACTGACTCTGGAGGTCCCCGGGGAGCTGTTTTTT. Protein product: CASSPLTLEVPGELFF.

V and J are TRBV6-4 and TRBJ1-2; D remains unclear. This CDR3 has 14 residues. Germline CDR1 and CDR2: MRHNA and SNTAGT. V shed 7 bases and J shed 8 bases, with 20 bases lying between them. The CDR3: CASNPGGAAGGYTF. The CDR3 DNA is TGTGCCAGCAACCCGGGTGGAGCAGCGGGCGGCTACACCTTC.